The TCR beta chain under discussion was sequenced for a study of preoperative IRX-2 immunotherapy in early breast cancer. Data came from immunoSEQ multiplex PCR; TCRdb stores just in-frame clones and leaves some out. The table records under 2,000 clones, 70% to 80% of them present only once. Treatment denoted: preoperative locoregional IRX-2 cytokine immunotherapy. This phase Ib study tested locoregional IRX-2 cytokine immunotherapy given before surgery. The V gene's germline CDR1 is LNHDA and CDR2 SQIVND (reference sequence). V gave up 3 bases and J gave up 5 bases, with 11 bases separating them. The CDR3 spans 14 residues.

The chain employs TRBV19 and TRBJ1-5; D ambiguous. This sequence originates from a human donor with breast cancer. The sequenced sample was tumor tissue, obtained after IRX-2 immunotherapy. The CDR3 region has the DNA TGTGCCAGTAGTATCAGGACGCCCGATCAGCCCCAGCATTTT. Its protein is CASSIRTPDQPQHF.